Each of the 14 T cell receptor beta chains below was sequenced from the same sample in a study of shared clonotypes between healthy human individuals. The assay was immunoSEQ multiplex PCR, and TCRdb's table has in-frame clones only and misses some. The data show 1.5 million to 1.9 million clones, under 99% seen once. The sequencing input was naive CD4+ T cells sorted from blood. As to subset: CD45RA+ positively selected. The receptors derive from a man aged 30 to 39 in good health.

The rearrangement joins TRBV10-3 to TRBJ2-2; TRBD1 is a possible D gene (6 bases). The CDR3 is 14 amino acids. Trimming took off 2 bases at V and 8 bases at J, with 12 bases between the two ends. Germline V CDR1 and CDR2: ENHRY, SYGVKD. The CDR3 coding sequence is TGTGCCATCAGTGAGAATTACGGGACAGGGGAGCTGTTTTTT. Its translation is CAISENYGTGELFF.

V usage is TRBV28 and J usage is TRBJ1-3; no clear D. V was pared by 5 bases and J by 7 bases, with 18 bases between. Per the germline V gene, CDR1 is MDHEN and CDR2 is SYDVKM. This CDR3 spans 15 amino acids. As DNA, the CDR3 is TGTGCCAGCAGTCGCCTCGAGTCAGGCATTAACACCATATATTTT. Amino acids: CASSRLESGINTIYF.

The chain couples TRBV19 to TRBJ2-2, with D perhaps given as TRBD1 or TRBD2 (5 bases each). The ends were cut back, 6 bases at V and 4 bases at J, with 12 bases in the middle. Germline V lookup: CDR1 LNHDA, CDR2 SQIVND (reference sequence). This CDR3 has 14 residues. As DNA, the CDR3 is TGTGCCAGTAGGCAGGGACCATTCACCGGGGAGCTGTTTTTT. Its translation is CASRQGPFTGELFF.

The CDR3, as DNA: TGTGCCAGCAGCTTAGCTCCTTTCGGGAGGGGGTACGAGCAGTACTTC. It codes for CASSLAPFGRGYEQYF. The V gene is TRBV7-2, the J gene TRBJ2-7, with 8 bases fitting TRBD2. This CDR3 is 16 amino acids long. The junction had 8 bases not matched to a gene; V was cut back by 0 bases and J by 4 bases. CDR1 SGHTA and CDR2 FQGNSA come from the germline V gene.

Regarding this clone: The junction and the germline gene differ at one end; a read error may be behind it. The chain carries TRBV29-1 and TRBJ2-3, with 9 bases lining up with TRBD2. Per the germline V gene, CDR1 is SQVTM and CDR2 is ANQGSEA. The CDR3 has 14 amino acids. The CDR3, as DNA: TGCAGCGTTGAAAAGGGGACTAGCAAAGATACGCAGTATTTT. Protein product: CSVEKGTSKDTQYF.

The chain combines TRBV9 with TRBJ2-1; tentatively, D is TRBD1 or TRBD2 (5 bases each). Between the trimmed V and J ends, which lost 0 bases and 0 bases, there was a span of 22 bases. The CDR3 extends over 20 amino acids. Germline-derived CDR1 and CDR2 are SGDLS and YYNGEE. The CDR3 coding sequence is TGTGCCAGCAGCGTAGGTGGTAGGGGCACTAGGGAGCCCTCCTACAATGAGCAGTTCTTC. It encodes CASSVGGRGTREPSYNEQFF.

The gene calls are TRBV11-2 and TRBJ2-1, with 14 bases lining up with TRBD2. Germline loops: CDR1 SGHAT, CDR2 FQNNGV. This CDR3 is 18 amino acids long. V shed 0 bases and J 2 bases; nucleotides not matched to a gene: 3. The CDR3 region is CASSLEGTSGSPYNEQFF. The CDR3 bases are TGTGCCAGCAGCTTAGAGGGGACTAGCGGGAGTCCCTACAATGAGCAGTTCTTC.

The chain is built from TRBV5-1 and TRBJ2-3, with 8 bases fitting TRBD1. The V gene's germline CDR1 is SGHRS and CDR2 YFSETQ. CDR3 length: 15 amino acids. V shed 4 bases and J 4 bases; nucleotides not matched to a gene: 8. Written as DNA, the CDR3 is TGCGCCAGCAGCAACATGACAGGGGTTGCAGATACGCAGTATTTT. This gives the protein CASSNMTGVADTQYF.

This chain uses TRBV5-6 with TRBJ1-5; D possibly corresponds to TRBD1 (5 bases). Germline loops: CDR1 SGHDT, CDR2 YYEEEE. This CDR3 is 18 amino acids long. Trimming took 4 bases from V and 0 from J, leaving 20 bases between them. The chain's CDR3 is CASSPPDKDSHSNQPQHF. As DNA, the CDR3 is TGTGCCAGCAGCCCGCCGGACAAGGATTCACATAGCAATCAGCCCCAGCATTTT. The full variable domain, completed using reference TRBV5-6 and TRBJ1-5, is DAGVTQSPTHLIKTRGQQVTLRCSPKSGHDTVSWYQQALGQGPQFIFQYYEEEERQRGNFPDRFSGHQFPNYSSELNVNALLLGDSALYLCASSPPDKDSHSNQPQHFGDGTRLSIL.

CDR3 residues: CASSYNRLVGEQFF. The DNA for the CDR3 is TGTGCCAGCAGTTATAACAGGTTGGTAGGTGAGCAGTTCTTC. J is TRBJ2-1 and V is TRBV6-6, with a weak D call TRBD1 (5 bases). Trimming shortened V by 3 bases and J by 9 bases, and 15 bases separated the two germline ends. The CDR3 runs to 14 residues. Germline-derived CDR1 and CDR2 are MNHNY and SVGAGI (reference sequence).

This sequence joins TRBV29-1 and TRBJ2-1; the match to TRBD2 covers 8 bases. The CDR3 length is 13 residues. CDR1 and CDR2 (germline): SQVTM, ANQGSEA. V gave up 6 bases and J gave up 4 bases; unmatched junction bases: 5. The CDR3 reads CSVVSSGYNEQFF. CDR3 sequence (DNA): TGCAGCGTCGTTTCTAGCGGGTACAATGAGCAGTTCTTC.

The V gene is TRBV27, the J gene TRBJ2-7, with 10 positions matching TRBD2. CDR1 MNHEY and CDR2 SMNVEV come from the germline V gene (reference sequence). J was trimmed by 6 bases and V by 5 bases; bases with no gene match: 16. The CDR3 sequence is 17 residues long. The CDR3 coding sequence is TGTGCCAGCAGTCCCGGAGTAGCGGGAGGATCCCTTGTCGAGCAGTACTTC. Amino acids: CASSPGVAGGSLVEQYF.

The chain joins TRBV28 to TRBJ2-7, with D unclear. The germline CDR1 and CDR2 sequences are MDHEN and SYDVKM. There are 13 residues in the CDR3. V was trimmed by 5 bases and J by 2 bases, leaving 10 bases between them. Written as DNA, the CDR3 is TGTGCCAGCAGTCCCTTAGGACCCTACGAGCAGTACTTC. Amino acids: CASSPLGPYEQYF.

The V gene is TRBV18, the J gene TRBJ1-1; 9 bases are a match to TRBD1. V lost 2 bases and J lost 6; bases outside the gene matches: 7. Germline values: CDR1 KGHSH, CDR2 LQKENI. The CDR3 spans 15 residues. The CDR3, as DNA: TGTGCCAGCTCACCAACCGGACAGGGGTTTTCTGAAGCTTTCTTT. Translation: CASSPTGQGFSEAFF.